One and the same sample provided the 25 T cell receptor beta chains below, sequenced in a study of shared clonotypes between healthy human individuals (dated by TCRdb to 2018 to 2020). The library was obtained by the immunoSEQ multiplex PCR assay. TCRdb carries this immuneACCESS record with in-frame sequences only. Its versions omit some clonotypes, under half of them owing to an unresolved V gene in the studies checked, with the rest unexplained. The sample table records roughly 300,000 clones; over 75% of these occur just once. The ten largest clones represent about 16% of the sample. What was sequenced was memory CD8+ T cells sorted from blood. The sample's cell subset or site label, in plain terms: CD45RO+ cells pooled with CCR7-negative TemRA cells. The origin of the receptors is a man younger than 35 in good health.

This clone was seen a few times. The gene calls are TRBV6-1 and TRBJ1-6; TRBD1 might be the D (6 bases). Between the trimmed V and J ends, which lost 6 bases and 13 bases, there was a span of 16 bases. The CDR3 has 13 residues. Germline CDR1 reads MNHNS; CDR2 reads SASEGT. The CDR3 is CASSEHRGAPLHF. The CDR3 region has the DNA TGTGCCAGCAGCGAACATCGGGGGGCTCCCCTCCACTTT.

This chain links TRBV11-2 with TRBJ1-2; D is possibly TRBD1 (6 bases). V was cut by 0 bases and J by 2 bases, with 13 bases left in between. Germline V gene lookup returns CDR1 SGHAT and CDR2 FQNNGV. CDR3 length: 16 residues. In DNA form, the CDR3 reads TGTGCCAGCAGCTTAGATCTCGGAGGGGGGAACTATGGCTACACCTTC. Protein product: CASSLDLGGGNYGYTF.

The rearrangement joins TRBV7-6 to TRBJ2-5; D is uncertain. Germline CDR1 SGHVS, CDR2 FNYEAQ. Trimming removed 7 bases from V and 0 bases from J, with 3 bases in between. This CDR3 contains 11 residues. The chain's CDR3 is CASTDQETQYF. In nucleotides, the CDR3 is TGTGCCAGCACCGACCAAGAGACCCAGTACTTC.

This chain links TRBV5-1 with TRBJ2-2, with no clear D. This CDR3 comprises 14 residues. From germline, CDR1 is SGHRS and CDR2 YFSETQ. Trimming took off 2 bases at V and 0 bases at J, with 5 bases between the two ends. Here the CDR3 reads CASSFGANTGELFF. CDR3 bases: TGCGCCAGCAGCTTCGGAGCGAACACCGGGGAGCTGTTTTTT. Full variable domain (missing parts from reference TRBV5-1 and TRBJ2-2): KAGVTQTPRYLIKTRGQQVTLSCSPISGHRSVSWYQQTPGQGLQFLFEYFSETQRNKGNFPGRFSGRQFSNSRSEMNVSTLELGDSALYLCASSFGANTGELFFGEGSRLTVL.

V is TRBV4-1 and J is TRBJ2-7, with 9 bases identical to TRBD1. The length of the CDR3 is 15 residues. Losses at the gene ends were 5 bases for V and 2 bases for J; bases not matched to a gene: 7. Germline values: CDR1 MGHRA, CDR2 YSYEKL. The CDR3 loop is CASSADGQGTYEQYF. As DNA, the CDR3 is TGCGCCAGCAGCGCAGACGGACAGGGGACCTACGAGCAGTACTTC.

This sequence joins TRBV11-2 and TRBJ2-3; D is perhaps TRBD1 (6 bases). From germline, CDR1 is SGHAT and CDR2 FQNNGV. With 6 bases removed from V and 3 bases from J, the gap between germline ends came to 16 bases. CDR3 length equals 15 residues. The CDR3 sequence is CASRPTGYSTDTQYF. In DNA form, the CDR3 reads TGTGCCAGCAGACCTACAGGGTATTCGACAGATACGCAGTATTTT.

The chain recombines TRBV30 with TRBJ1-2; no clear D. The CDR3 totals 11 residues. The ends were cut back, 4 bases at V and 8 bases at J, with 11 bases in the middle. Germline assignment: CDR1 GTSNPN and CDR2 SVGIG (reference sequence). The CDR3 nucleotides read TGTGCCTGGATTGGGGTGAGAGGCTACACCTTC. This sequence encodes CAWIGVRGYTF.

V is TRBV9 and J is TRBJ1-2, with D maybe TRBD1 (6 bases). This CDR3 comprises 14 residues. Trimming removed 0 bases from V and 10 bases from J, with 16 bases in between. In germline, CDR1 is SGDLS, CDR2 YYNGEE. CDR3 DNA: TGTGCCAGCAGCGTAGGTCAGGGGTTGGTAGCCTACACCTTC. Translated: CASSVGQGLVAYTF.

This clone has only one observation. The CDR3 DNA is TGTGCTAGTGGTTTGGTACATGGGGACAGGAGCTTTGGCTACACCTTC. Translating gives CASGLVHGDRSFGYTF. V gene TRBV12-5 combines with J gene TRBJ1-2, with TRBD1 matching 8 bases. Germline trimming cut 0 bases from V and 7 bases from J; bases unmatched to any gene: 10. This CDR3 is 16 amino acids long. Germline V gene data show CDR1 as LGHNT and CDR2 as FRNRAP.

This sequence joins TRBV4-2 and TRBJ2-7; 10 bases map to TRBD2. The CDR3 runs 16 residues. Germline CDR1 and CDR2: LGHNA and YNFKEQ. Trimming took 0 bases from V and 2 from J; bases not matched to a gene: 4. CDR3 DNA sequence: TGTGCCAGCAGCCAAGATGAGCGGGGGGGCCCCTACGAGCAGTACTTC. This translates into CASSQDERGGPYEQYF.

The rearrangement joins TRBV25-1 to TRBJ2-5; D is possibly TRBD1 or TRBD2 (6 bases each). The CDR3 consists of 12 residues. V lost 7 bases and J lost 5, with 11 bases in between. The germline V gene encodes CDR1 MGHDK and CDR2 SYGVNS. CDR3 sequence (DNA): TGTGCCAGCAACGTAGGGGGGGAGACCCAGTACTTC. It specifies CASNVGGETQYF.

The V and J genes are TRBV4-3 and TRBJ2-7; a possible D gene is TRBD2 (6 bases). Germline V gene lookup returns CDR1 LGHNA and CDR2 YSLEER. The CDR3 is 14 amino acids. Trimming shortened V by 4 bases and J by 7 bases, and 17 bases separated the two germline ends. CDR3 residues: CASSPTSILGEQYF. CDR3 DNA sequence: TGCGCCAGCAGCCCAACTAGCATCTTGGGTGAGCAGTACTTC.

V and J are TRBV5-1 and TRBJ2-4; D call uncertain. V gave up 4 bases and J gave up 9 bases, with 17 bases separating them. The CDR3 contains 14 residues. In germline, CDR1 is SGHRS, CDR2 YFSETQ. The CDR3: CASSPIRRQVIQYF. The CDR3 region has the DNA TGCGCCAGCAGCCCCATCCGACGTCAGGTCATTCAGTACTTC.

The rearrangement links TRBV6-6 to TRBJ1-2; no firm D call. Between the trimmed V and J ends, which lost 2 bases and 8 bases, there was a span of 21 bases. The CDR3 length is 16 residues. The V gene's germline CDR1 is MNHNY and CDR2 SVGAGI (reference sequence). CDR3: CASSYVARQVTIGYTF. As DNA, the CDR3 is TGTGCCAGCAGTTACGTCGCGCGGCAGGTCACTATCGGCTACACCTTC.

CDR3 sequence reads: CASSYSSTEAFF. In nucleotides, the CDR3 is TGTGCCAGCAGTTACAGTTCCACTGAAGCTTTCTTT. This chain links TRBV6-5 with TRBJ1-1; no definite D call. The CDR3 length is 12 residues. Trimming stripped 2 bases from V and 4 bases from J, with 5 bases between. Germline CDR1 reads MNHEY; CDR2 reads SVGAGI.

This chain joins TRBV6-5 and TRBJ1-1; no reliable D call. CDR1 is MNHEY and CDR2 is SVGAGI in the germline V gene. CDR3 size: 16 residues. V was shortened by 2 bases and J by 11 bases, with 24 bases between the two germline ends. The CDR3 loop reads CASSYRGGGFENFAFF. CDR3 DNA sequence: TGTGCCAGCAGTTACCGCGGAGGAGGGTTTGAAAACTTTGCTTTCTTT.

V is TRBV4-1 and J is TRBJ2-1, with 13 bases identical to TRBD2. This CDR3 spans 20 amino acids. V was pared by 4 bases and J by 0 bases, with 12 bases of the junction left unmatched. Germline V gene sequence: CDR1 MGHRA, CDR2 YSYEKL. The CDR3 reads CASSLPRGTSGVSSYNEQFF. The CDR3 nucleotides read TGCGCCAGCAGCCTACCAAGGGGGACTAGCGGGGTTAGCTCCTACAATGAGCAGTTCTTC.

DNA of the CDR3: TGTGCCAGCGCCCTAGCGGGGGCGGGCACAGATACGCAGTATTTT. This translates into CASALAGAGTDTQYF. V usage is TRBV2 and J usage is TRBJ2-3; 10 bases are shared with TRBD2. The CDR3 spans 15 residues. J was trimmed by 1 base and V by 8 bases; bases with no gene match: 6. The germline V gene has CDR1 SNHLY and CDR2 FYNNEI. Complete variable domain (other parts from reference TRBV2 and TRBJ2-3): EPEVTQTPSHQVTQMGQEVILRCVPISNHLYFYWYRQILGQKVEFLVSFYNNEISEKSEIFDDQFSVERPDGSNFTLKIRSTKLEDSAMYFCASALAGAGTDTQYFGPGTRLTVL.

Details on this clone: This CDR3 is also generated by other DNA sequences in the sample. The J gene is TRBJ2-1, the V gene TRBV29-1, with TRBD1 matching over 9 bases. Unmatched junction bases numbered 1, after V lost 4 bases and J lost 3 bases. CDR1 SQVTM and CDR2 ANQGSEA come from the germline V gene. CDR3 length equals 13 residues. The CDR3 region has the DNA TGCAGCGTTGGGACAGGGGACTACAATGAGCAGTTCTTC. Translating it yields CSVGTGDYNEQFF.

The chain joins TRBV2 to TRBJ2-1; 10 bases align to TRBD2. The CDR3 length is 14 residues. From germline, CDR1 is SNHLY and CDR2 FYNNEI. Trimming at V came to 7 bases and at J to 3 bases, leaving 3 bases not matched to a gene. CDR3 in DNA: TGTGCCAGCACTCCTAGCGGGAGCTACAATGAGCAGTTCTTC. Its translation: CASTPSGSYNEQFF.

This rearrangement joins TRBV21-1 to TRBJ2-6. TRBV21-1 is a pseudogene. The CDR3 has 17 residues. CDR3 residues: CASSPGRMSSGANVLTF. The CDR3 DNA follows: TGTGCCAGCAGCCCAGGACGGATGAGCTCTGGGGCCAACGTCCTGACTTTC.

The CDR3: CASSLGGAWEDTEAFF. Here the CDR3 DNA reads TGTGCCAGCAGCTTAGGAGGTGCCTGGGAAGACACTGAAGCTTTCTTT. This sequence joins TRBV7-9 and TRBJ1-1; D call uncertain. The CDR3 sequence is 16 residues long. The ends were cut back, 1 base at V and 3 bases at J, with 15 bases in the middle. The germline CDR1 and CDR2 sequences are SEHNR and FQNEAQ (reference sequence). The whole variable domain, filled in from reference TRBV7-9 and TRBJ1-1, reads DTGVSQNPRHKITKRGQNVTFRCDPISEHNRLYWYRQTLGQGPEFLTYFQNEAQLEKSRLLSDRFSAERPKGSFSTLEIQRTEQGDSAMYLCASSLGGAWEDTEAFFGQGTRLTVV.

The chain uses TRBV4-1 and TRBJ2-7; tentatively, D is TRBD1 or TRBD2 (5 bases each). CDR3 length: 15 amino acids. CDR1 is MGHRA and CDR2 is YSYEKL in the germline V gene. V lost 2 bases to trimming and J lost 6 bases, with 17 bases between them. As DNA, the CDR3 is TGCGCCAGCAGCCAAAAAAACGATCCGGGGACCGAGCAGTACTTC. As protein: CASSQKNDPGTEQYF.

The chain carries TRBV14 and TRBJ2-4, with 9 positions matching TRBD1. Trimming at V came to 2 bases and at J to 4 bases, leaving 6 bases not matched to a gene. This CDR3 has 16 residues. CDR1 is SGHDN and CDR2 is FVKESK in the germline V gene. CDR3 amino acids: CASSQRRGTGKNIQYF. For the CDR3, the DNA is TGTGCCAGCAGCCAAAGGCGCGGGACAGGGAAAAACATTCAGTACTTC. Supplemented by reference TRBV14 and TRBJ2-4, the full variable domain reads EAGVTQFPSHSVIEKGQTVTLRCDPISGHDNLYWYRRVMGKEIKFLLHFVKESKQDESGMPNNRFLAERTGGTYSTLKVQPAELEDSGVYFCASSQRRGTGKNIQYFGAGTRLSVL.

The chain recombines TRBV5-1 with TRBJ1-5; D perhaps matches TRBD1 (5 bases). Germline V gene sequence: CDR1 SGHRS, CDR2 YFSETQ. V gave up 1 base and J gave up 15 bases, with 14 bases separating them. This CDR3 is built from 12 residues. The DNA of the CDR3 is TGCGCCAGCAGCTTGCTGGGACCAAGACGGCATTTT. Amino acid sequence: CASSLLGPRRHF.